This TCR beta chain was observed in a study of T cell repertoires in cytomegalovirus infection. Comment on this clonotype: One end of the junction fails to match germline, which may point to a read error.

Germline V gene sequence: CDR1 SGHTA, CDR2 FQGNSA. This CDR3 contains 17 residues. TCRdb used MiXCR to reprocess the reads, holding one entry per CDR3 protein. The sample records some 450,000 distinct CDR3 sequences, approximately 32% being singletons. V gene TRBV7-2 combines with J gene TRBJ1-4; tentative D call: TRBD1 (5 bases). The sequence derives from a human donor in good health (CMV status not recorded). Some clones in this sample may be carry-over from other donors' samples. Specimen: PBMCs. In nucleotides, the CDR3 is TGTGCCAGCAGCTCAACCCGGAGGACGTTGAGCAGGGAAAAACTGCTTTTT. It translates to CASSSTRRTLSREKLLF.